This TCR beta chain was obtained from a study of blood T cells in healthy people across ages. Study-wide results and limits: Per million T cells, the diversity of TCR beta decreased roughly linearly as age advanced.

Worth noting for this clonotype: What it binds is unknown. Mismatch with germline at one junction end may stem from a read error.

This CDR3 is built from 14 residues. CDR1 is MNHEY and CDR2 is SMNVEV in the germline V gene (reference sequence). A second PCR of about 7 to 12 cycles used a sample-barcoded 5' primer and a J-beta primer mix. Paired-end reads containing CDR3 totaled no fewer than 3 million for each sample. TCRdb called the 5' RACE reads again in MiXCR, with one record for every CDR3 protein. The table records approximately 1.5 million distinct CDR3 sequences, roughly 30% of them present only once. The rearrangement links TRBV27 to TRBJ2-3; no clear D. The TCR comes from a woman in her thirties in good health. Source material: blood. CDR3 loop: CPSSFLGSTDTQYF. CDR3 bases: TGTCCCAGCAGTTTTTTGGGGAGCACAGATACGCAGTATTTT.